Below, 25 T cell receptor beta chains from the same sample are listed, as sequenced in a study of T cells in Graves' hyperthyroidism and ophthalmopathy. Using RNA transcripts as the source, TCR beta CDR3 regions were amplified. The study used the HTBI primer set for a first-round RT-PCR of the TCR CDR3. TCRdb re-analysed the multiplex PCR reads in MiXCR, keeping a single row per CDR3 protein. The sample records a few hundred thousand distinct CDR3 sequences, approximately 15% being singletons. Sequencing used blood. The receptors originated from a woman in her twenties or thirties with Graves' hyperthyroidism that later progressed to Graves' ophthalmopathy.

This clonotype came up many times. CDR3 sequence: CASSERQGTEAFF. The CDR3 DNA reads TGTGCCAGCAGCGAGAGACAGGGCACTGAAGCTTTCTTT. The chain is built from TRBV9 and TRBJ1-1, with TRBD1 identical over 7 bases. Losses at the gene ends were 3 bases for V and 4 bases for J; bases not matched to a gene: 3. This CDR3 region has 13 residues. CDR1 is SGDLS, CDR2 YYNGEE, per germline.

The V call is TRBV12-3 or TRBV12-4, the J call TRBJ2-1; 7 positions agree with TRBD2. J gave up 3 bases and V 3 bases, and 5 bases lay outside the gene matches. The CDR3 runs to 15 residues. The CDR3 is CASSFPGRYYNEQFF. CDR3 nucleotide sequence: TGTGCCAGCAGTTTCCCCGGGAGGTACTACAATGAGCAGTTCTTC.

This clonotype was detected many times. The rearrangement uses TRBV12-3 or TRBV12-4 and TRBJ2-3; 9 bases line up with TRBD1. V was pared by 4 bases and J by 2 bases, with 4 bases of the junction left unmatched. The CDR3 spans 15 residues. CDR3 protein: CASSSGQGHTDTQYF. CDR3 nucleotide sequence: TGTGCCAGCAGTTCGGGACAGGGACACACAGATACGCAGTATTTT.

This clonotype was found a few times. The chain uses TRBV29-1 and TRBJ1-2; TRBD1 matches at 9 bases. This CDR3 is built from 14 residues. CDR1 and CDR2 from the germline V gene are SQVTM and ANQGSEA. V shed 4 bases and J 8 bases; nucleotides not matched to a gene: 11. The CDR3 nucleotides are TGCAGCGTTGTTCTCCTGGACAGGGGCGGGGGCTACACCTTC. This codes for CSVVLLDRGGGYTF.

This clonotype occurred many times. The genes are TRBV6-1 and TRBJ1-1, with TRBD1 matching 7 bases. V was pared by 5 bases and J by 0 bases, with 6 bases of the junction left unmatched. The CDR3 covers 15 residues. CDR1 MNHNS and CDR2 SASEGT come from the germline V gene. CDR3 sequence (DNA): TGTGCCAGCAGTCAATCAGGGGGGATGAACACTGAAGCTTTCTTT. Translated, it gives CASSQSGGMNTEAFF.

This clonotype was counted many times. The genes are TRBV11-1 and TRBJ2-1; 13 bases align to TRBD2. The CDR3 covers 21 residues. The germline gives CDR1 SGHAT, CDR2 FQDESV (reference sequence). Trimming took 4 bases from V and 7 from J; bases not matched to a gene: 22. The CDR3 region is CASSYNPAGTSGTSLLNEQFF. CDR3 coding DNA: TGTGCCAGCAGCTACAACCCGGCCGGGACTAGCGGGACTTCTTTACTGAATGAGCAGTTCTTC.

As to this clonotype: A much larger clone differs by one base, so this may be a read error. The chain carries TRBV3-1 and TRBJ2-7, with no clear D. CDR3 length: 17 amino acids. Looked up from germline, CDR1 is LGHDT and CDR2 is YNNKEL (reference sequence). The CDR3 nucleotides read TGTGCCGGCAGCCAAAATCCATATGGGTCCAGCTCCTACGAGCAGTACTTC. Translation: CAGSQNPYGSSSYEQYF.

This clonotype has just a few counts. This chain joins TRBV7-3 and TRBJ1-2; D gene uncertain. V lost 1 base to trimming and J lost 4 bases, with 13 bases between them. CDR1 and CDR2 (germline): SGHTA, FQGTGA. The CDR3 is 15 amino acids. The DNA for the CDR3 is TGTGCCAGCAGCTTAAATCCGGGAAGCCCCTATGGCTACACCTTC. The encoded protein is CASSLNPGSPYGYTF.

The genes are TRBV7-3 and TRBJ2-2; the D call may be TRBD1 or TRBD2 (5 bases each). The V gene lost 2 bases and the J gene lost 4 bases, with 11 bases spanning the gap. This CDR3 region has 15 residues. Germline V gene data show CDR1 as SGHTA and CDR2 as FQGTGA. CDR3 region: CASSLVGESTGELFF. CDR3 nucleotide sequence: TGTGCCAGCAGCTTAGTAGGGGAGAGCACCGGGGAGCTGTTTTTT.

This clonotype was counted many times. This chain links TRBV19 with TRBJ2-1; 7 bases fit TRBD1. Germline CDR1 LNHDA, CDR2 SQIVND (reference sequence). The J segment lost 4 bases and the V segment lost 8 bases, leaving 8 bases of the junction unmatched. The CDR3 sequence is 14 residues long. The CDR3 DNA follows: TGTGCCAGTTCCGCAGGGGGAAGATACAATGAGCAGTTCTTC. Protein sequence: CASSAGGRYNEQFF.

In this sample, this clonotype turned up a few times. The rearrangement uses TRBV16 and TRBJ1-2, with D possibly being TRBD1 (5 bases). CDR1 KGHSY and CDR2 FQNENV come from the germline V gene. This CDR3 spans 15 amino acids. The V end lost 4 bases, the J end lost 7 bases, and 19 bases lay between the germline ends. Here the CDR3 reads CASSPSPGVSVGYTF. CDR3 DNA sequence: TGTGCCAGCAGCCCTTCGCCGGGGGTTTCAGTTGGCTACACCTTC.

CDR3 region: CASNPPLERANQETQYF. CDR3 bases: TGTGCCAGCAACCCCCCCCTGGAGCGGGCCAACCAAGAGACCCAGTACTTC. The V call is TRBV7-9, the J call TRBJ2-5; TRBD2 is a possible D gene (6 bases). Trimming took 7 bases from V and 0 from J, leaving 21 bases between them. Germline loops: CDR1 SEHNR, CDR2 FQNEAQ (reference sequence). This CDR3 comprises 17 residues.

This clonotype was seen at least ten times. The chain carries TRBV6-1 and TRBJ2-7; a weak D match, TRBD2 (5 bases). Trimming shortened V by 7 bases and J by 5 bases, and 9 bases separated the two germline ends. The CDR3 totals 11 residues. Germline CDR1 reads MNHNS; CDR2 reads SASEGT. The CDR3 here is CASTGGDEQYF. The CDR3 DNA sequence: TGTGCCAGCACCGGAGGAGACGAGCAGTACTTC.

V is TRBV6-1 and J is TRBJ2-3; D possibly corresponds to TRBD1 (7 bases). Germline lookup yields CDR1 MNHNS and CDR2 SASEGT. The CDR3 totals 14 residues. V gave up 4 bases and J gave up 4 bases, with 12 bases separating them. The CDR3 loop reads CASSVARGADTQYF. CDR3 sequence (DNA): TGTGCCAGCAGTGTTGCCAGGGGGGCAGATACGCAGTATTTT.

This clonotype was recorded many times. V and J are TRBV30 and TRBJ2-1; TRBD2 matches at 9 bases. J lost 6 bases, V lost 2 bases, and 5 bases had no gene match. Germline V gene sequence: CDR1 GTSNPN, CDR2 SVGIG (reference sequence). CDR3 length: 14 residues. CDR3 sequence reads: CAWSYGSGGNEQFF. DNA of the CDR3: TGTGCCTGGAGTTACGGTAGCGGGGGCAATGAGCAGTTCTTC.

This clonotype has at least ten counts. The gene calls are TRBV11-2 and TRBJ2-1, with TRBD1 matching 9 bases. J was trimmed by 5 bases and V by 3 bases; bases with no gene match: 5. The CDR3 extends over 15 amino acids. Germline loops: CDR1 SGHAT, CDR2 FQNNGV. The CDR3 nucleotides read TGTGCCAGCAGCTTGACGGGACAGGGTCACAATGAGCAGTTCTTC. Amino acid sequence: CASSLTGQGHNEQFF. The entire variable domain, with the rest obtained from reference TRBV11-2 and TRBJ2-1, is as follows: EAGVAQSPRYKIIEKRQSVAFWCNPISGHATLYWYQQILGQGPKLLIQFQNNGVVDDSQLPKDRFSAERLKGVDSTLKIQPAKLEDSAVYLCASSLTGQGHNEQFFGPGTRLTVL.

Regarding this clonotype: A read error is possible here, since a much larger clone lies one base away. The V and J genes are TRBV18 and TRBJ2-6, with TRBD2 as a possible D gene (5 bases). The length of the CDR3 is 17 residues. V gave up 3 bases and J gave up 3 bases, with 15 bases separating them. In germline, CDR1 is KGHSH, CDR2 LQKENI. CDR3 region: CASSPQSAASGANVLTF. CDR3 coding DNA: TGTGCCAGCTCACCTCAGTCAGCGGCGAGTGGGGCCAACGTCCTGACTTTC. Full variable domain (missing parts from reference TRBV18 and TRBJ2-6): NAGVMQNPRHLVRRRGQEARLRCSPMKGHSHVYWYRQLPEEGLKFMVYLQKENIIDESGMPKERFSAEFPKEGPSILRIQQVVRGDSAAYFCASSPQSAASGANVLTFGAGSRLTVL.

This clonotype was found a few times. The chain couples TRBV25-1 to TRBJ2-3, with unresolved D. This CDR3 is 16 amino acids long. Germline V lookup: CDR1 MGHDK, CDR2 SYGVNS. The V end was cut by 2 bases, the J end by 2 bases, with 14 bases between. For the CDR3, the DNA is TGTGCCAGCAGTGAACTTGGAGAAAGGGTCACAGATACGCAGTATTTT. Residues: CASSELGERVTDTQYF. The full variable domain, completed using reference TRBV25-1 and TRBJ2-3, is EADIYQTPRYLVIGTGKKITLECSQTMGHDKMYWYQQDPGMELHLIHYSYGVNSTEKGDLSSESTVSRIRTEHFPLTLESARPSHTSQYLCASSELGERVTDTQYFGPGTRLTVL.

This clonotype was seen more than once but under ten times. The chain carries TRBV6-1 and TRBJ2-2; D might be TRBD2 (6 bases). This CDR3 has 14 amino acids. Germline loops: CDR1 MNHNS, CDR2 SASEGT. With 8 bases removed from V and 3 bases from J, the gap between germline ends came to 13 bases. The CDR3 region is CASLASDYTGELFF. Here the CDR3 DNA reads TGTGCCAGCCTCGCTAGCGATTACACCGGGGAGCTGTTTTTT.

This clonotype was counted many times. As DNA, the CDR3 is TGCAGTGCTAGTCTGCGCACCTACAATGAGCAGTTCTTC. As protein: CSASLRTYNEQFF. The rearrangement joins TRBV20-1 to TRBJ2-1, with D unclear. CDR1 and CDR2 (germline): DFQATT, SNEGSKA (reference sequence). CDR3 length equals 13 residues. The V end lost 3 bases, the J end lost 2 bases, and 8 bases lay between the germline ends.

There are many counts of this clonotype. J is TRBJ2-3 and V is TRBV29-1; TRBD2 agrees at 7 bases. The junction had 8 bases not matched to a gene; V was cut back by 4 bases and J by 1 base. CDR3 length: 15 amino acids. Germline V lookup: CDR1 SQVTM, CDR2 ANQGSEA. CDR3 coding DNA: TGCAGCGTTGGTCCCGGCGGGAGTGGCACAGATACGCAGTATTTT. It yields the protein CSVGPGGSGTDTQYF.

This clonotype was counted at least ten times. V is TRBV3-1 and J is TRBJ2-7; 8 nucleotides match TRBD2. CDR3 length: 15 amino acids. The V segment lost 4 bases and the J segment 0 bases; nucleotides outside the gene matches: 5. Germline V CDR1 and CDR2: LGHDT, YNNKEL (reference sequence). CDR3 residues: CASSRISGSSYEQYF. As DNA, the CDR3 is TGTGCCAGCAGCCGAATAAGCGGGAGCTCCTACGAGCAGTACTTC.

This clonotype has a handful of counts. The chain joins TRBV30 to TRBJ2-7; TRBD2 might be the D (6 bases). Germline V gives CDR1 GTSNPN, CDR2 SVGIG (reference sequence). Trimming left V 5 bases short and J 0 bases short, with 14 bases between. The CDR3 contains 14 residues. CDR3 region: CAWGIAASSYEQYF. The CDR3 coding sequence is TGTGCCTGGGGTATAGCGGCTAGCTCCTACGAGCAGTACTTC.

This clonotype was picked up many times. V gene TRBV30 combines with J gene TRBJ1-6, with TRBD1 as a possible D gene (5 bases). There are 14 residues in the CDR3. Trimming pared 6 bases from V and 2 bases from J, leaving 11 bases between. Per the germline V gene, CDR1 is GTSNPN and CDR2 is SVGIG (reference sequence). The CDR3 bases are TGTGCCTGCCAGGGAGGGGCCTATAATTCACCCCTCCACTTT. Its translation: CACQGGAYNSPLHF.

This clonotype was found a few times. The chain is built from TRBV30 and TRBJ2-7; D not certain. Germline V CDR1 and CDR2: GTSNPN, SVGIG (reference sequence). V shed 2 bases and J shed 5 bases, with 4 bases lying between them. This CDR3 has 10 residues. CDR3 DNA: TGTGCCTGGAGTAGGAACGAGCAGTACTTC. It translates to CAWSRNEQYF.